The 31 T cell receptor beta chains below were found in one sample sequenced in a study of blood T cell repertoires in COVID-19. Sequencing was performed with immunoSEQ multiplex PCR; in TCRdb, only in-frame clones are kept and a portion is missing. The sample carries 75,000 to 90,000 clones, 70% to 90% recorded once. The sequenced material came from peripheral blood. These receptors came from an elderly man with active or convalescent COVID-19.

This clone came up once. The chain joins TRBV24-1 to TRBJ1-4; a possible D gene is TRBD1 (5 bases). The V end was cut by 7 bases, the J end by 8 bases, with 16 bases between. Germline CDR1 reads KGHDR; CDR2 reads SFDVKD. The CDR3 is made up of 14 amino acids. The CDR3 DNA is TGTGCCACCAGCCCGGGCACGGGGGGAGAAAAACTGTTTTTT. Its translation is CATSPGTGGEKLFF.

The genes are TRBV6-6 and TRBJ2-1, with 7 bases that match TRBD2. Germline V gene data show CDR1 as MNHNY and CDR2 as SVGAGI (reference sequence). The ends lost 0 bases at V and 2 bases at J; junction bases unmatched: 4. This CDR3 is 16 amino acids long. CDR3 sequence reads: CASSYSKLAAYNEQFF. In nucleotides, the CDR3 is TGTGCCAGCAGTTACTCGAAGCTAGCGGCCTACAATGAGCAGTTCTTC.

The V and J genes are TRBV5-1 and TRBJ2-2; D is perhaps TRBD2 (5 bases). This CDR3 is built from 17 residues. V lost 4 bases to trimming and J lost 6 bases, with 22 bases between them. Germline V gene data show CDR1 as SGHRS and CDR2 as YFSETQ. The CDR3 DNA follows: TGCGCCAGCAGCCCATCGTTTAGTGGGAGTTATCCCGGGGAGCTGTTTTTT. Translation: CASSPSFSGSYPGELFF. Full variable domain (outside the CDR3, taken from reference TRBV5-1 and TRBJ2-2): KAGVTQTPRYLIKTRGQQVTLSCSPISGHRSVSWYQQTPGQGLQFLFEYFSETQRNKGNFPGRFSGRQFSNSRSEMNVSTLELGDSALYLCASSPSFSGSYPGELFFGEGSRLTVL.

This chain uses TRBV11-3 with TRBJ1-2; 10 nucleotides agree with TRBD1. This CDR3 comprises 14 residues. J lost 14 bases, V lost 0 bases, and 9 bases had no gene match. The V gene's germline CDR1 is SGHNT and CDR2 YENEEA. The CDR3 nucleotides read TGTGCCAGCAGCTTAGATGGGGACAGGGGTTTGCAGACCTTC. It specifies CASSLDGDRGLQTF.

V is TRBV27 and J is TRBJ2-5; 7 bases match TRBD1. The CDR3 runs 13 residues. V shed 6 bases, J shed 8 bases, and the junction held 9 bases outside the gene matches. Germline V gene sequence: CDR1 MNHEY, CDR2 SMNVEV (reference sequence). CDR3 loop: CASRLTGTVTQYF. The CDR3 DNA reads as TGTGCCAGCAGGTTGACAGGGACGGTTACCCAGTACTTC.

V gene TRBV5-1 combines with J gene TRBJ2-2, with a weak D call TRBD2 (5 bases). Germline CDR1 is SGHRS and CDR2 is YFSETQ. CDR3 length: 16 amino acids. Trimming removed 4 bases at V and 0 bases at J, with 13 bases between. The CDR3 DNA follows: TGCGCCAGCAGCCCGTCCGGACTCGCGAACACCGGGGAGCTGTTTTTT. Its protein is CASSPSGLANTGELFF.

The chain recombines TRBV3-1 (or the pseudogene TRBV3-2) with TRBJ1-2, with D perhaps matching TRBD1 (5 bases). The V end lost 3 bases, the J end lost 2 bases, and 10 bases lay between the germline ends. The CDR3 has 14 amino acids. Per the germline V gene, CDR1 is LGHDT and CDR2 is YNNKEL (reference sequence). CDR3 region: CASSHQTANYGYTF. In DNA form, the CDR3 reads TGTGCCAGCAGCCATCAGACAGCCAACTATGGCTACACCTTC.

CDR3 amino acids: CASSPTGDGNTIYF. CDR3 nucleotide sequence: TGTGCCAGCTCACCGACAGGGGACGGAAACACCATATATTTT. This chain connects TRBV18 to TRBJ1-3; TRBD1 agrees at 8 bases. The CDR3 spans 14 residues. The germline gives CDR1 KGHSH, CDR2 LQKENI. V lost 3 bases to trimming and J lost 4 bases; unmatched junction nucleotides: 2.

The CDR3 bases are TGCGCCAGCAGCTACGTATCTAGCGGGGGGGCGGGAGATACGCAGTATTTT. Translating gives CASSYVSSGGAGDTQYF. The chain carries TRBV5-1 and TRBJ2-3, with 12 bases aligning to TRBD2. The junction had 10 bases not matched to a gene; V was cut back by 3 bases and J by 5 bases. The CDR3 is 17 residues long. CDR1 SGHRS and CDR2 YFSETQ come from the germline V gene. Full variable domain (missing parts from reference TRBV5-1 and TRBJ2-3): KAGVTQTPRYLIKTRGQQVTLSCSPISGHRSVSWYQQTPGQGLQFLFEYFSETQRNKGNFPGRFSGRQFSNSRSEMNVSTLELGDSALYLCASSYVSSGGAGDTQYFGPGTRLTVL.

This clone came up once. The V call is TRBV30, the J call TRBJ2-7; maybe TRBD2 (7 bases). CDR3 length: 16 residues. Deletions cut 2 bases from V and 1 base from J, with 18 bases between. Germline loops: CDR1 GTSNPN, CDR2 SVGIG (reference sequence). The CDR3 here is CAWSCKGEGDSYEQYV. The CDR3 DNA sequence: TGTGCCTGGAGTTGCAAGGGGGAGGGGGATTCCTACGAGCAGTACGTC.

The chain employs TRBV10-3 and TRBJ1-2; D is possibly TRBD1 (5 bases). Germline lookup yields CDR1 ENHRY and CDR2 SYGVKD. The CDR3 is 14 amino acids. The V gene lost 4 bases and the J gene lost 3 bases, with 12 bases spanning the gap. CDR3 protein: CAISVRQTDYGYTF. For the CDR3, the DNA is TGTGCCATCAGTGTGAGGCAGACAGACTATGGCTACACCTTC.

The V gene is TRBV5-1, the J gene TRBJ2-5; a possible D gene is TRBD1 (7 bases). Germline V gene data show CDR1 as SGHRS and CDR2 as YFSETQ. The V and J ends lost 4 bases and 3 bases respectively, with 19 bases between them. This CDR3 is built from 16 residues. As DNA, the CDR3 is TGCGCCAGCAGCCCTAGACAGGGAGGTGCAGAAGAGACCCAGTACTTC. This codes for CASSPRQGGAEETQYF. Combining the CDR3 with reference TRBV5-1 and TRBJ2-5 gives the whole variable domain KAGVTQTPRYLIKTRGQQVTLSCSPISGHRSVSWYQQTPGQGLQFLFEYFSETQRNKGNFPGRFSGRQFSNSRSEMNVSTLELGDSALYLCASSPRQGGAEETQYFGPGTRLLVL.

The chain joins TRBV18 to TRBJ1-1, with D uncertain. Trimming left V 2 bases short and J 1 base short, with 20 bases between. Germline CDR1 reads KGHSH; CDR2 reads LQKENI. This CDR3 has 18 amino acids. The CDR3 coding sequence is TGTGCCAGCTCACCAGGCCCGGGGAAACGTTTAGCGAACACTGAAGCTTTCTTT. The encoded protein is CASSPGPGKRLANTEAFF.

The chain is built from TRBV29-1 and TRBJ2-3, with 10 nucleotides matching TRBD1. Germline V gene sequence: CDR1 SQVTM, CDR2 ANQGSEA. The V and J ends lost 6 bases and 0 bases, in that order; junction bases with no gene match: 3. The CDR3 is 14 residues long. The CDR3 is CSVRQGASTDTQYF. CDR3 in DNA: TGCAGCGTAAGACAGGGGGCTAGCACAGATACGCAGTATTTT.

The chain combines TRBV6-5 with TRBJ1-1, with D possibly TRBD1 on 6 matching bases. The CDR3 is 12 amino acids. Looked up from germline, CDR1 is MNHEY and CDR2 is SVGAGI. The ends were cut back, 5 bases at V and 10 bases at J, with 14 bases in the middle. CDR3 region: CASSPYRDAAFF. CDR3 DNA: TGTGCCAGCAGTCCCTACAGGGACGCAGCTTTCTTT.

The chain uses TRBV7-2 and TRBJ1-5, with a tentative D call TRBD1 (5 bases). V lost 4 bases, J lost 4 bases, and 11 bases lay in between. CDR3 length: 14 amino acids. Germline CDR1 is SGHTA and CDR2 is FQGNSA. CDR3: CASSSSQENQPQHF. Written as DNA, the CDR3 is TGTGCCAGCAGCTCATCACAGGAGAATCAGCCCCAGCATTTT.

The V and J genes are TRBV7-9 and TRBJ1-6, with 9 positions matching TRBD1. Trimming at V came to 5 bases and at J to 6 bases, leaving 5 bases not matched to a gene. This CDR3 comprises 15 residues. In germline, CDR1 is SEHNR, CDR2 FQNEAQ (reference sequence). The CDR3 spells CASSAAQGANSPLHF. DNA of the CDR3: TGTGCCAGCAGCGCTGCACAGGGGGCTAATTCACCCCTCCACTTT.

The CDR3 sequence is CASSLEHSARTDTQYF. The CDR3 DNA reads as TGTGCCAGCAGCTTAGAGCATAGCGCTCGCACAGATACGCAGTATTTT. The V call is TRBV7-2, the J call TRBJ2-3, with TRBD2 as a possible D gene (5 bases). Looked up from germline, CDR1 is SGHTA and CDR2 is FQGNSA. V was clipped by 1 base and J by 1 base, with 12 bases between them. This CDR3 region has 16 residues.

V is TRBV4-1 and J is TRBJ1-1; TRBD1 agrees at 12 bases. With V trimmed by 4 bases and J by 1 base, 1 base remained unmatched. The germline gives CDR1 MGHRA, CDR2 YSYEKL. The CDR3 extends over 15 amino acids. CDR3 coding DNA: TGCGCCAGCAGCCCGGGACAGGGGGCGAACACTGAAGCTTTCTTT. Its translation: CASSPGQGANTEAFF.

This clone was seen a single time. The rearrangement uses TRBV11-1 and TRBJ2-1, with a possible D match to TRBD1 (6 bases). The ends were cut back, 5 bases at V and 1 base at J, with 15 bases in the middle. The CDR3 covers 16 residues. Germline-derived CDR1 and CDR2 are SGHAT and FQDESV (reference sequence). CDR3 residues: CASSKVTQGSYNEQFF. CDR3 sequence (DNA): TGTGCCAGCAGCAAAGTAACACAGGGATCCTACAATGAGCAGTTCTTC. Filled out from reference TRBV11-1 and TRBJ2-1, the complete variable domain reads EAEVAQSPRYKITEKSQAVAFWCDPISGHATLYWYRQILGQGPELLVQFQDESVVDDSQLPKDRFSAERLKGVDSTLKIQPAELGDSAMYLCASSKVTQGSYNEQFFGPGTRLTVL.

The J gene is TRBJ2-7, the V gene TRBV7-4; 10 bases are a match to TRBD1. This CDR3 region has 17 residues. J lost 3 bases, V lost 4 bases, and 12 bases had no gene match. Germline lookup yields CDR1 SGHVT and CDR2 SQSDAQ. The CDR3 sequence is CASSSPRPGTGDYEQYV. Here the CDR3 DNA reads TGTGCCAGCAGCTCCCCCCGTCCCGGGACAGGGGACTACGAGCAGTACGTC.

There are a few counts of this clone. The V and J genes are TRBV5-1 and TRBJ1-2; 12 nucleotides match TRBD1. Germline assignment: CDR1 SGHRS and CDR2 YFSETQ. The length of the CDR3 is 16 residues. The V gene end was trimmed by 4 bases and the J gene end by 3 bases; junction bases not matched to a gene: 7. The CDR3 region is CASSRGQGATDYGYTF. The CDR3 DNA is TGCGCCAGCAGCAGGGGACAGGGGGCTACGGACTATGGCTACACCTTC.

This chain connects TRBV11-2 to TRBJ2-3, with D perhaps TRBD1 (6 bases). V lost 1 base and J 2 bases, leaving 10 bases between the germline ends. CDR1 is SGHAT and CDR2 is FQNNGV in the germline V gene. The CDR3 has 15 amino acids. This CDR3 is CASSLGRGTTDTQYF. In nucleotides, the CDR3 is TGTGCCAGCAGCTTAGGTAGGGGGACCACAGATACGCAGTATTTT.

The chain uses TRBV30 and TRBJ1-1, with no clear D. V lost 0 bases and J 8 bases, leaving 7 bases between the germline ends. This CDR3 has 11 amino acids. Germline V gives CDR1 GTSNPN, CDR2 SVGIG (reference sequence). CDR3 in amino acids: CAWSVAREAFF. The CDR3 DNA sequence: TGTGCCTGGAGTGTAGCCCGGGAAGCTTTCTTT.

The J gene is TRBJ2-3, the V gene TRBV7-2; 9 bases are shared with TRBD2. V lost 3 bases and J lost 2; bases outside the gene matches: 3. This CDR3 comprises 15 residues. Germline CDR1 SGHTA, CDR2 FQGNSA. CDR3 DNA: TGTGCCAGCAGCTTCGCGGGGGGGACCACAGATACGCAGTATTTT. Protein sequence: CASSFAGGTTDTQYF.

The gene calls are TRBV11-1 and TRBJ2-7; D perhaps matches TRBD1 (5 bases). Germline V gene lookup returns CDR1 SGHAT and CDR2 FQDESV (reference sequence). Trimming shortened V by 1 base and J by 5 bases, and 12 bases separated the two germline ends. The CDR3 contains 14 residues. CDR3 coding DNA: TGTGCCAGCAGCTTAGTACGGGCAGGGCACGAGCAGTACGTC. Translated: CASSLVRAGHEQYV.

The CDR3 protein is CASSLGRWGQGVGTDTQYF. The DNA for the CDR3 is TGCGCCAGCAGCTTGGGAAGGTGGGGACAGGGGGTCGGCACAGATACGCAGTATTTT. The chain joins TRBV5-1 to TRBJ2-3; 11 bases are shared with TRBD1. V shed 0 bases, J shed 1 base, and the junction held 10 bases outside the gene matches. The CDR3 sequence is 19 residues long. Per the germline V gene, CDR1 is SGHRS and CDR2 is YFSETQ.

The CDR3 reads CASSLLELRADTQYF. The CDR3 DNA follows: TGTGCCAGCAGCTTATTGGAGCTACGGGCAGATACGCAGTATTTT. V gene TRBV7-2 combines with J gene TRBJ2-3; no reliable D call. V was pared by 2 bases and J by 4 bases, with 13 bases between. The germline gives CDR1 SGHTA, CDR2 FQGNSA. The CDR3 is 15 amino acids. Looking up the rest from reference TRBV7-2 and TRBJ2-3 gives the full variable domain: GAGVSQSPSNKVTEKGKDVELRCDPISGHTALYWYRQSLGQGLEFLIYFQGNSAPDKSGLPSDRFSAERTGGSVSTLTIQRTQQEDSAVYLCASSLLELRADTQYFGPGTRLTVL.

V gene TRBV2 combines with J gene TRBJ2-1, with 7 bases that match TRBD1. V was pared by 6 bases and J by 6 bases, with 8 bases of the junction left unmatched. The CDR3 is made up of 14 amino acids. CDR1 and CDR2 (germline): SNHLY, FYNNEI. CDR3 nucleotide sequence: TGTGCCAGCAGCTTGACAGGGCTAGGCAATGAGCAGTTCTTC. It codes for CASSLTGLGNEQFF.

The V gene is TRBV6-5, the J gene TRBJ2-1; tentatively, D is TRBD1 (6 bases). In germline, CDR1 is MNHEY, CDR2 SVGAGI. The CDR3 loop spans 15 amino acids. V dropped 3 bases and J dropped 7 bases, with 16 bases sitting between them. The DNA of the CDR3 is TGTGCCAGCAGTTATGAGAGGACAGCCTTTAATGAGCAGTTCTTC. This codes for CASSYERTAFNEQFF.

The chain recombines TRBV15 with TRBJ1-4; a possible D gene is TRBD1 (5 bases). V lost 0 bases, J lost 7 bases, and 9 bases lay in between. This CDR3 contains 14 residues. The V gene's germline CDR1 is LNHNV and CDR2 YYDKDF (reference sequence). The CDR3 here is CATSRDRGGEKLFF. The CDR3, as DNA: TGTGCCACCAGCAGAGATAGGGGAGGTGAAAAACTGTTTTTT.